The 16 T cell receptor beta chains reported below all come from one sample, sequenced in a study of shared clonotypes between healthy human individuals. Method: immunoSEQ multiplex PCR; TCRdb's copy keeps in-frame clones and lacks some. The sample includes hundreds of thousands of clones, 90% to 96% of them seen just once. Sequencing input: naive CD4+ T cells sorted from blood. Subset described: CD45RA+ positively selected. These TCRs come from a woman in her twenties or thirties in good health.

V and J are TRBV9 and TRBJ2-5; the D gene could be TRBD1 or TRBD2 (6 bases each). The CDR3 spans 12 residues. Germline-derived CDR1 and CDR2 are SGDLS and YYNGEE. Trimming took off 0 bases at V and 7 bases at J, with 7 bases between the two ends. Here the CDR3 DNA reads TGTGCCAGCAGCGTAGAGGGGGGGACCCAGTACTTC. Amino acid sequence: CASSVEGGTQYF. Combining the CDR3 with reference TRBV9 and TRBJ2-5 gives the whole variable domain DSGVTQTPKHLITATGQRVTLRCSPRSGDLSVYWYQQSLDQGLQFLIQYYNGEERAKGNILERFSAQQFPDLHSELNLSSLELGDSALYFCASSVEGGTQYFGPGTRLLVL.

The chain couples TRBV7-9 to TRBJ1-3; D possibly corresponds to TRBD1 (5 bases). The CDR3 is 13 residues long. Between the trimmed V and J ends, which lost 10 bases and 4 bases, there was a span of 14 bases. Germline CDR1 is SEHNR and CDR2 is FQNEAQ (reference sequence). Written as DNA, the CDR3 is TGTGCCAACACCCAGGGTCCAGGAAACACCATATATTTT. Encoded protein: CANTQGPGNTIYF.

This clone was recorded a few times. This rearrangement joins TRBV29-1 to TRBJ2-7; TRBD1 matches 9 bases. The V gene's germline CDR1 is SQVTM and CDR2 ANQGSEA. V lost 3 bases to trimming and J lost 3 bases; unmatched junction nucleotides: 9. The CDR3 is 15 amino acids. In DNA, the CDR3 is TGCAGCGTTGATAGGGGACAGGGAAGGTACTACGAGCAGTACTTC. Amino acid sequence: CSVDRGQGRYYEQYF.

Written as DNA, the CDR3 is TGTGCCAGCAGATTTGGGGACAGCAACACCGGGGAGCTGTTTTTT. As protein: CASRFGDSNTGELFF. V gene TRBV2 combines with J gene TRBJ2-2; 7 bases are a match to TRBD1. The V and J ends lost 6 bases and 2 bases, in that order; junction bases with no gene match: 6. The germline CDR1 and CDR2 sequences are SNHLY and FYNNEI. This CDR3 is built from 15 residues.

The chain employs TRBV27 and TRBJ2-1; D is perhaps TRBD1 (6 bases). Germline V gene lookup returns CDR1 MNHEY and CDR2 SMNVEV (reference sequence). Between the trimmed V and J ends, which lost 1 base and 2 bases, there was a span of 15 bases. The CDR3 contains 17 residues. The CDR3 loop reads CASSLFGQPRTYNEQFF. The DNA for the CDR3 is TGTGCCAGCAGTTTATTCGGACAGCCACGAACCTACAATGAGCAGTTCTTC.

This chain joins TRBV30 and TRBJ2-1, with D perhaps matching TRBD1 (6 bases). Germline-derived CDR1 and CDR2 are GTSNPN and SVGIG (reference sequence). With 2 bases removed from V and 4 bases from J, the gap between germline ends came to 9 bases. The CDR3 is 13 residues long. The chain's CDR3 is CAWSRDRYNEQFF. The CDR3 nucleotides read TGTGCCTGGAGTCGCGACAGGTACAATGAGCAGTTCTTC.

The J gene is TRBJ1-4, the V gene TRBV5-1; D not resolved. Germline lookup yields CDR1 SGHRS and CDR2 YFSETQ. The length of the CDR3 is 15 residues. V lost 2 bases to trimming and J lost 8 bases, with 16 bases between them. CDR3 bases: TGCGCCAGCAGCTTCTTATTGGGAGGAGGCGAAAAACTGTTTTTT. It translates to CASSFLLGGGEKLFF.

This sequence joins TRBV6-1 and TRBJ2-5; no clear D gene. CDR3 length: 10 amino acids. V dropped 8 bases and J dropped 4 bases, with 5 bases sitting between them. Germline V gene data show CDR1 as MNHNS and CDR2 as SASEGT. The CDR3 coding sequence is TGTGCCAGCTCCCGAGAGACCCAGTACTTC. Amino acids: CASSRETQYF.

Regarding this clone: Other nucleotide sequences from this sample produce the same CDR3. The rearrangement links TRBV5-1 to TRBJ2-7, with no clear D. Trimming took off 4 bases at V and 3 bases at J, with 5 bases between the two ends. The CDR3 length is 11 residues. CDR1 SGHRS and CDR2 YFSETQ come from the germline V gene. CDR3 coding DNA: TGCGCCAGCAGCCTCGACTACGAGCAGTACTTC. The encoded protein is CASSLDYEQYF.

This clone was seen a handful of times. The chain links TRBV2 to TRBJ1-3, with a tentative D call TRBD1 (5 bases). V gave up 7 bases and J gave up 5 bases, with 12 bases separating them. The length of the CDR3 is 13 residues. Germline V lookup: CDR1 SNHLY, CDR2 FYNNEI. CDR3 amino acids: CASTSDIRNTIYF. The CDR3 region has the DNA TGTGCCAGCACTTCGGACATACGAAACACCATATATTTT.

This sequence joins TRBV7-9 and TRBJ2-3; D remains ambiguous. CDR3 size: 15 residues. Trimming shortened V by 6 bases and J by 2 bases, and 15 bases separated the two germline ends. Germline V gene lookup returns CDR1 SEHNR and CDR2 FQNEAQ (reference sequence). The CDR3 DNA sequence: TGTGCCAGCAGTCCTCGGATAGGGCTCACAGATACGCAGTATTTT. Protein product: CASSPRIGLTDTQYF.

The V and J genes are TRBV5-6 and TRBJ1-3; D is unclear. With 1 base removed from V and 0 bases from J, the gap between germline ends came to 8 bases. CDR1 and CDR2 from the germline V gene are SGHDT and YYEEEE. The length of the CDR3 is 15 residues. The CDR3 spells CASSLSTHSGNTIYF. CDR3 sequence (DNA): TGTGCCAGCAGCTTGTCGACACACTCTGGAAACACCATATATTTT.

This rearrangement joins TRBV5-4 to TRBJ2-5; tentative D call: TRBD1 (6 bases). This CDR3 spans 15 amino acids. V was shortened by 4 bases and J by 2 bases, with 15 bases between the two germline ends. Germline V gene lookup returns CDR1 SGHNT and CDR2 YYREEE (reference sequence). The CDR3 nucleotides read TGTGCCAGCAGCACGAAGGGCAGGGGACAAGAGACCCAGTACTTC. Translated, it gives CASSTKGRGQETQYF.

The chain has TRBV10-1 and TRBJ1-4; possibly TRBD1 for D (6 bases). The CDR3 is 15 amino acids. CDR1 and CDR2 (germline): WNHNN, SYGVQD (reference sequence). V lost 7 bases, J lost 0 bases, and 12 bases lay in between. The DNA for the CDR3 is TGCGCCAGCACCGGGACATTTGCAACTAATGAAAAACTGTTTTTT. Translating gives CASTGTFATNEKLFF.

V and J are TRBV6-5 and TRBJ1-4, with 9 bases fitting TRBD1. Germline V lookup: CDR1 MNHEY, CDR2 SVGAGI. J was trimmed by 6 bases and V by 7 bases; bases with no gene match: 6. This CDR3 has 14 residues. The CDR3 nucleotides are TGTGCCAGCACCCCGGACAGGGGTTATGAAAAACTGTTTTTT. Encoded protein: CASTPDRGYEKLFF.

This rearrangement joins TRBV28 to TRBJ1-1; TRBD1 matches at 9 bases. This CDR3 spans 14 amino acids. The ends lost 5 bases at V and 5 bases at J; junction bases unmatched: 6. Germline V gene data show CDR1 as MDHEN and CDR2 as SYDVKM. CDR3 residues: CASSGTGKGTEAFF. The CDR3, as DNA: TGTGCCAGCAGTGGGACAGGGAAAGGAACTGAAGCTTTCTTT.